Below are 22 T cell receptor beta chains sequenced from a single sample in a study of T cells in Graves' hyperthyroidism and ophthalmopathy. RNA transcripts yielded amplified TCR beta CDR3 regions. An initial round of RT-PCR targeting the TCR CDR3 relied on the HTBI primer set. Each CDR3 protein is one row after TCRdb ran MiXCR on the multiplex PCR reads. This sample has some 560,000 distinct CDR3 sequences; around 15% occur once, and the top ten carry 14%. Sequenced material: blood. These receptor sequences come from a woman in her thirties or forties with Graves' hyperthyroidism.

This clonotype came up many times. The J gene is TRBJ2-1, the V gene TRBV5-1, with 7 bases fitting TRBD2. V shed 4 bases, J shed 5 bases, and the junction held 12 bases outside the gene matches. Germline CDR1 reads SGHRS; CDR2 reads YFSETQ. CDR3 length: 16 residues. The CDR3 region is CASSPGGLAANNEQFF. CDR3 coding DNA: TGCGCCAGCAGCCCTGGAGGGCTAGCGGCAAACAATGAGCAGTTCTTC.

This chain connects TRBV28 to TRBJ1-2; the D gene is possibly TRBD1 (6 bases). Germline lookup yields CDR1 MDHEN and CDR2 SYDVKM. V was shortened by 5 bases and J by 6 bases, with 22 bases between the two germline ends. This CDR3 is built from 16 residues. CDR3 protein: CASSLSPGGGANGYTF. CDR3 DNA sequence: TGTGCCAGCAGTCTCTCCCCCGGAGGGGGGGCAAATGGCTACACCTTC.

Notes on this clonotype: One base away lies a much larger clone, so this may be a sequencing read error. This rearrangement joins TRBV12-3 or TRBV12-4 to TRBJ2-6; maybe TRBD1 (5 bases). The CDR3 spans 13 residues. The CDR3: CASSSSGANVPTF. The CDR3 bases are TGTGCCAGCAGTTCCTCTGGGGCCAACGTCCCGACTTTC.

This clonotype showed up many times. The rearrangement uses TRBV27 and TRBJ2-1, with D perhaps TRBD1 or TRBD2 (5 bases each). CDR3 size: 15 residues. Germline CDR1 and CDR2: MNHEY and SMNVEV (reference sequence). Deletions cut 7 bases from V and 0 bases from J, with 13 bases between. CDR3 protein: CASTLAGSSYNEQFF. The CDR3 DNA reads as TGTGCCAGCACCCTAGCAGGGAGCTCCTACAATGAGCAGTTCTTC.

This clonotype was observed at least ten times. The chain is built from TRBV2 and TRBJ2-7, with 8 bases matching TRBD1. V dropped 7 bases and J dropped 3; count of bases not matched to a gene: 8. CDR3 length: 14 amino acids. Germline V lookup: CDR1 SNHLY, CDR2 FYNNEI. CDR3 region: CASKNTQGDYEQYF. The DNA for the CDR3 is TGTGCCAGCAAAAACACACAGGGGGACTACGAGCAGTACTTC.

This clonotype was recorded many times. The CDR3 region has the DNA TGTGCCAGCTCACCACCGGGGCAGCCCCTAGGAGCAGATACGCAGTATTTT. It yields the protein CASSPPGQPLGADTQYF. The chain carries TRBV18 and TRBJ2-3; maybe TRBD1 (5 bases). The germline CDR1 and CDR2 sequences are KGHSH and LQKENI. Trimming stripped 0 bases from V and 4 bases from J, with 17 bases between. CDR3 length equals 17 residues.

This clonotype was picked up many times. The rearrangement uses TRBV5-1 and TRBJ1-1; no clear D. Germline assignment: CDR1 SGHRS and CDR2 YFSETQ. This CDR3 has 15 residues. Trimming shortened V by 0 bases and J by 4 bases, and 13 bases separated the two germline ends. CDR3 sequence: CASSLAEGKITEAFF. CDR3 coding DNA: TGCGCCAGCAGCTTGGCCGAAGGGAAAATCACTGAAGCTTTCTTT.

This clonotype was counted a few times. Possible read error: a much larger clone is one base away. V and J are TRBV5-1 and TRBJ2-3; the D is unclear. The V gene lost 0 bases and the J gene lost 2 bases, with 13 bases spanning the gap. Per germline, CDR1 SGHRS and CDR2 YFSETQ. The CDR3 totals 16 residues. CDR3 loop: CASSLAKDQDTDTQYF. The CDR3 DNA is TGCGCCAGCAGCTTGGCCAAGGACCAGGACACAGATACGCAGTATTTT. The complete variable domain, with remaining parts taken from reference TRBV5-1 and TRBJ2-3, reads KAGVTQTPRYLIKTRGQQVTLSCSPISGHRSVSWYQQTPGQGLQFLFEYFSETQRNKGNFPGRFSGRQFSNSRSEMNVSTLELGDSALYLCASSLAKDQDTDTQYFGPGTRLTVL.

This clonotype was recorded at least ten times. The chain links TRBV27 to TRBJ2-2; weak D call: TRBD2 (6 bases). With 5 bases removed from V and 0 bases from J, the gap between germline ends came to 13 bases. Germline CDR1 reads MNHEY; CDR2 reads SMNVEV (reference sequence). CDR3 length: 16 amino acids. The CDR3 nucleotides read TGTGCCAGCAGTCTCCGAGCGGGTTCGAACACCGGGGAGCTGTTTTTT. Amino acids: CASSLRAGSNTGELFF.

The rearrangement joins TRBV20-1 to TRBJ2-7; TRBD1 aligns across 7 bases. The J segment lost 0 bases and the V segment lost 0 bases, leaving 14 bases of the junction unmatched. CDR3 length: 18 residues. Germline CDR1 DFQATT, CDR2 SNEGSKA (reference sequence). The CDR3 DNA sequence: TGCAGTGCTAGAGATCAATTAGGGGGCGGGCAGGTCTCCTACGAGCAGTACTTC. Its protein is CSARDQLGGGQVSYEQYF.

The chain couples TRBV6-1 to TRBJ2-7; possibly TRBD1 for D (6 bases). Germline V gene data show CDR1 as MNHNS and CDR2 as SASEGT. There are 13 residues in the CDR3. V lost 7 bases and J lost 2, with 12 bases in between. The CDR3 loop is CASTRQVTYEQYF. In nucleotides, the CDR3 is TGTGCCAGCACCAGACAGGTCACCTACGAGCAGTACTTC.

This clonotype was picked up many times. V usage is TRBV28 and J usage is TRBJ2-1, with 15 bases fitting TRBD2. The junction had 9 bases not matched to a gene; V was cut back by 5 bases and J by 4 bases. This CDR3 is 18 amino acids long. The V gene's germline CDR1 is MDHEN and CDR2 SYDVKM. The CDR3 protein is CASSHYPGLAGGYNEQFF. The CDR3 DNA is TGTGCCAGCAGTCACTACCCCGGACTAGCGGGAGGGTACAATGAGCAGTTCTTC. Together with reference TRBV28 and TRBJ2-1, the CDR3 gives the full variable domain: DVKVTQSSRYLVKRTGEKVFLECVQDMDHENMFWYRQDPGLGLRLIYFSYDVKMKEKGDIPEGYSVSREKKERFSLILESASTNQTSMYLCASSHYPGLAGGYNEQFFGPGTRLTVL.

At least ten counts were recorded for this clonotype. For the CDR3, the DNA is TGCGCCAGCAGCCAGCGGACGGATTCCTACGAGCAGTACTTC. As protein: CASSQRTDSYEQYF. The chain uses TRBV5-1 and TRBJ2-7; tentatively, D is TRBD2 (5 bases). CDR1 and CDR2 (germline): SGHRS, YFSETQ. The V end was cut by 4 bases, the J end by 1 base, with 12 bases between. This CDR3 has 14 amino acids. Based on the CDR3 plus reference TRBV5-1 and TRBJ2-7, the full variable domain is KAGVTQTPRYLIKTRGQQVTLSCSPISGHRSVSWYQQTPGQGLQFLFEYFSETQRNKGNFPGRFSGRQFSNSRSEMNVSTLELGDSALYLCASSQRTDSYEQYFGPGTRLTVT.

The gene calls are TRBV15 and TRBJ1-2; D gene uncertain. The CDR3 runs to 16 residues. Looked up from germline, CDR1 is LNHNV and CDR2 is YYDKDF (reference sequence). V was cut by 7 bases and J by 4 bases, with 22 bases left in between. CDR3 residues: CATISSSTARGYGYTF. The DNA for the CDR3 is TGTGCCACCATCTCATCTTCCACCGCACGAGGCTATGGCTACACCTTC.

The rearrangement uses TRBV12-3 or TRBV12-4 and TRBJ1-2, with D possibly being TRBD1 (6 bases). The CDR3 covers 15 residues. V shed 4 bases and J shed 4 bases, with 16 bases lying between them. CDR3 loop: CASSWTGGLSYGYTF. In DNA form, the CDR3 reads TGTGCCAGCAGTTGGACGGGGGGCCTTAGCTATGGCTACACCTTC.

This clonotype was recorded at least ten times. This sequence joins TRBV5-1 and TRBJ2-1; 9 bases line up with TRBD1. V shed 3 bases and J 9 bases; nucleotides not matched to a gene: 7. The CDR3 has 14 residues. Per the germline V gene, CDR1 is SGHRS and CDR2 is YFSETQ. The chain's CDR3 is CASSSNTGGGEQFF. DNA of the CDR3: TGCGCCAGCAGCTCCAATACAGGGGGCGGTGAGCAGTTCTTC.

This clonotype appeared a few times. CDR3 sequence: CATSRETGGNQPQHF. The DNA of the CDR3 is TGTGCCACCAGCAGAGAGACAGGCGGCAATCAGCCCCAGCATTTT. This chain links TRBV15 with TRBJ1-5; D possibly corresponds to TRBD1 (6 bases). V gave up 0 bases and J gave up 2 bases, with 8 bases separating them. CDR1 LNHNV and CDR2 YYDKDF come from the germline V gene (reference sequence). This CDR3 contains 15 residues.

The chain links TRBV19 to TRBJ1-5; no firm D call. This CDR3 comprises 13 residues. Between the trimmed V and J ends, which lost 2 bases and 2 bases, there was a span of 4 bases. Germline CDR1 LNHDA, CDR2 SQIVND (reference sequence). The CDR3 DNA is TGTGCCAGTAGTATATGGGGCAATCAGCCCCAGCATTTT. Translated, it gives CASSIWGNQPQHF.

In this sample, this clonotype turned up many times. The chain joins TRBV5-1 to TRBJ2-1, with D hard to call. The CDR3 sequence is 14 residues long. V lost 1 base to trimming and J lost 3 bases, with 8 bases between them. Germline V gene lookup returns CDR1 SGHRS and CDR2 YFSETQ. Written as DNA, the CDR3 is TGCGCCAGCAGCTTGCCTTCGGTCTACAATGAGCAGTTCTTC. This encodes CASSLPSVYNEQFF.

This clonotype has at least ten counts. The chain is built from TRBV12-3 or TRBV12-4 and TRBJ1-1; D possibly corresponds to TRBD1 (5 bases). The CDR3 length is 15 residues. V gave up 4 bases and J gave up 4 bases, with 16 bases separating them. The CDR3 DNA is TGTGCCAGCAGTTCTCCCGGGCAGGGTCTCACTGAAGCTTTCTTT. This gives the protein CASSSPGQGLTEAFF.

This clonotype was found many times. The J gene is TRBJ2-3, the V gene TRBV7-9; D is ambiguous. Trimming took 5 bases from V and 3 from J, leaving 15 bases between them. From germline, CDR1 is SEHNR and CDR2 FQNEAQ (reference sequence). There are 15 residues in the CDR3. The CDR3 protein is CASSLEGLLTDTQYF. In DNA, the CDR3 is TGTGCCAGCAGCCTGGAAGGGTTACTTACAGATACGCAGTATTTT.

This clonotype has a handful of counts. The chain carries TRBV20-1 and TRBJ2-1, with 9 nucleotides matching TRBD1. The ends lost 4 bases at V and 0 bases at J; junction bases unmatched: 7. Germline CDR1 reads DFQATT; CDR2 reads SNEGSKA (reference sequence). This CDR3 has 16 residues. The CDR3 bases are TGCAGTGCTAAAGGACAGGGGTCGGGCTCCTACAATGAGCAGTTCTTC. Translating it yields CSAKGQGSGSYNEQFF.